Here is one TCR beta chain with its context. This entry comes from a study of cytomegalovirus exposure and HLA in healthy donors. PCR used 60 Vbeta primers and 13 Jbeta primers. Clones were read by immunoSEQ multiplex PCR, and TCRdb kept only the in-frame ones, dropping some. The table shows about 130,000 clones, with 17% occurring only once. Losses at the gene ends were 1 base for V and 6 bases for J; bases not matched to a gene: 3. The CDR3 spans 14 residues. Germline-derived CDR1 and CDR2 are SGDLS and YYNGEE. V gene TRBV9 combines with J gene TRBJ2-1; 8 bases map to TRBD2. The sequence derives from a female donor in good health and CMV-seropositive. Sequencing was performed on PBMCs. The CDR3 protein is CASSVPSGPNEQFF. Here the CDR3 DNA reads TGTGCCAGCAGCGTACCTAGCGGGCCCAATGAGCAGTTCTTC.